This TCR beta chain was documented in a study of T-cell reconstitution after alpha-beta-depleted transplantation in children. TCRbeta library construction was performed incorporating unique molecular identifiers. TCRdb redid the calling of the PCR reads with MiXCR, one entry per CDR3 protein. The profile shows about 78,000 distinct CDR3 sequences, roughly an eighth of them singletons. This clonotype was seen only a few times. Germline CDR1 SGHTA, CDR2 FQGNSA. V dropped 7 bases and J dropped 2; count of bases not matched to a gene: 6. The CDR3 runs to 14 residues. This receptor was obtained from a male patient under 10 years old who had a stem cell transplant for acute lymphoblastic leukemia, so the T cells may come from the graft donor. V is TRBV7-2 and J is TRBJ2-7; 9 bases align to TRBD1. The sequencing here drew on PBMCs, mostly from graft donor cells, taken 180 days after TCRalphabeta/CD19-depleted stem cell transplant. In DNA form, the CDR3 reads TGTGCCAGCACCTTTGGACAGGGGACCTACGAGCAGTACTTC. It codes for CASTFGQGTYEQYF.